The 9 T cell receptor beta chains listed next were all sequenced from one sample in a study of radiotherapy plus CTLA-4 blockade in lung cancer. Produced via immunoSEQ multiplex PCR; TCRdb's table is partial and in-frame only. This repertoire shows around 40,000 clones, about 75% found once; its top ten account for 9.8%. The material was peripheral blood, obtained from a patient treated with radiotherapy plus ipilimumab. Receptor source: a human donor with non-small cell lung cancer who had stable disease on radiotherapy plus ipilimumab.

This clone occurred a few times. The chain is built from TRBV7-6 and TRBJ2-1, with 9 bases fitting TRBD1. CDR3 size: 18 residues. Losses at the gene ends were 1 base for V and 5 bases for J; bases not matched to a gene: 12. Germline V gene data show CDR1 as SGHVS and CDR2 as FNYEAQ. CDR3 sequence: CASSLERGGTGTNNEQFF. CDR3 DNA: TGTGCCAGCAGCTTAGAGCGAGGAGGGACAGGGACAAACAATGAGCAGTTCTTC. Supplemented by reference TRBV7-6 and TRBJ2-1, the full variable domain reads GAGVSQSPRYKVTKRGQDVALRCDPISGHVSLYWYRQALGQGPEFLTYFNYEAQQDKSGLPNDRFSAERPEGSISTLTIQRTEQRDSAMYRCASSLERGGTGTNNEQFFGPGTRLTVL.

This chain's CDR3 is CASSLIGDTGELFF. The DNA for the CDR3 is TGTGCCAGCAGCTTGATAGGGGACACCGGGGAGCTGTTTTTT. The chain links TRBV5-5 to TRBJ2-2, with a weak D call TRBD1 (5 bases). Germline-derived CDR1 and CDR2 are SGHKS and YYEKEE (reference sequence). The V end lost 1 base, the J end lost 3 bases, and 7 bases lay between the germline ends. The length of the CDR3 is 14 residues. Full variable domain (rest looked up from reference TRBV5-5 and TRBJ2-2): DAGVTQSPTHLIKTRGQQVTLRCSPISGHKSVSWYQQVLGQGPQFIFQYYEKEERGRGNFPDRFSARQFPNYSSELNVNALLLGDSALYLCASSLIGDTGELFFGEGSRLTVL.

The chain couples TRBV5-5 to TRBJ1-1; D is undetermined. This CDR3 has 13 residues. CDR1 is SGHKS, CDR2 YYEKEE, per germline (reference sequence). V was clipped by 2 bases and J by 5 bases, with 10 bases between them. This CDR3 reads CASSLWRLTEAFF. For the CDR3, the DNA is TGTGCCAGCAGCTTATGGCGACTTACTGAAGCTTTCTTT.

The chain is built from TRBV7-9 and TRBJ1-2; no clear D gene. Per germline, CDR1 SEHNR and CDR2 FQNEAQ (reference sequence). V was trimmed by 5 bases and J by 8 bases, leaving 15 bases between them. This CDR3 is built from 13 residues. In nucleotides, the CDR3 is TGTGCCAGCAGCACTCAGACTGACGGGGGCTACACCTTC. Translated: CASSTQTDGGYTF.

The chain has TRBV7-3 and TRBJ1-6; TRBD1 matches 7 bases. This CDR3 is 14 amino acids long. Unmatched junction bases numbered 2, after V lost 4 bases and J lost 5 bases. Germline V gene data show CDR1 as SGHTA and CDR2 as FQGTGA. The CDR3 DNA reads TGTGCCAGCAGCTCGACAGGGAATAATTCACCCCTCCACTTT. Translated: CASSSTGNNSPLHF.

This clone was counted between two and nine times. This chain uses TRBV11-3 with TRBJ2-7; TRBD2 is a possible D gene (6 bases). V gave up 3 bases and J gave up 6 bases, with 12 bases separating them. Per germline, CDR1 SGHNT and CDR2 YENEEA. The CDR3 loop spans 13 amino acids. This CDR3 reads CASSLHQEGEQYF. The CDR3 region has the DNA TGTGCCAGCAGCTTGCATCAGGAGGGCGAGCAGTACTTC.

V gene TRBV2 combines with J gene TRBJ2-2; the match to TRBD1 covers 9 bases. Germline trimming cut 7 bases from V and 1 base from J; bases unmatched to any gene: 4. The CDR3 contains 15 residues. Looked up from germline, CDR1 is SNHLY and CDR2 is FYNNEI. The CDR3 loop reads CASNGQGRNTGELFF. Here the CDR3 DNA reads TGTGCCAGCAACGGACAGGGGCGGAACACCGGGGAGCTGTTTTTT. Using reference TRBV2 and TRBJ2-2 for the parts outside the CDR3, the full variable domain is EPEVTQTPSHQVTQMGQEVILRCVPISNHLYFYWYRQILGQKVEFLVSFYNNEISEKSEIFDDQFSVERPDGSNFTLKIRSTKLEDSAMYFCASNGQGRNTGELFFGEGSRLTVL.

J is TRBJ2-3 and V is TRBV10-3, with 10 bases matching TRBD2. Germline V CDR1 and CDR2: ENHRY, SYGVKD. Losses at the gene ends were 6 bases for V and 5 bases for J; bases not matched to a gene: 8. This CDR3 has 15 amino acids. CDR3: CAISKSGGAEDTQYF. The CDR3 coding sequence is TGTGCCATCAGCAAGAGCGGGGGGGCGGAAGATACGCAGTATTTT.

The chain employs TRBV11-3 and TRBJ2-7, with 10 bases that match TRBD1. The length of the CDR3 is 13 residues. J lost 3 bases, V lost 5 bases, and 1 base had no gene match. The V gene's germline CDR1 is SGHNT and CDR2 YENEEA. The CDR3: CASSGDRGYEQYF. The CDR3 nucleotides read TGTGCCAGCAGCGGGGACAGGGGCTACGAGCAGTACTTC.